A single sample is the source of the 22 T cell receptor beta chains below, sequenced in a study of regulatory T cells in long-lasting Graves disease. In building TCR beta libraries, iRepertoire HTBI primers were used together with Arm-PCR of CDR3 regions. In TCRdb, the multiplex PCR reads were re-called with MiXCR into one record per CDR3 protein. The data hold more than 400,000 distinct CDR3 sequences, with roughly 16% observed a single time. Time point in this sample: newly diagnosed GD, antithyroid drugs for less than 3 months. Following extraction of RNA from PBMCs, that RNA was used to make the TCR library. These sequences were also reported in another study, on T cells in Graves' hyperthyroidism and ophthalmopathy.

The sample in question was peripheral blood mononuclear cells (PBMCs), obtained at new diagnosis, from a patient treated with antithyroid drugs. These receptors were obtained from a man aged 35 to 55 with Graves disease.

Details on this clonotype: One base separates it from a far larger clone, so it is likely a read error. V is TRBV28 and J is TRBJ2-3; possibly TRBD2 for D (6 bases). The DNA matches TRBJ2-5 better at its end, which makes the J call doubtful. The CDR3 is 15 residues long. The V gene's germline CDR1 is MDHEN and CDR2 SYDVKM. The CDR3 nucleotides are TGTGCCAGCACCCCGGGACTGAGGAAAGAAGGGACCCAGTACTTC. As protein: CASTPGLRKEGTQYF.

The chain is built from TRBV5-1 and TRBJ2-1; 9 bases line up with TRBD1. Germline trimming cut 4 bases from V and 8 bases from J; bases unmatched to any gene: 4. Germline V gene sequence: CDR1 SGHRS, CDR2 YFSETQ. This CDR3 region has 13 residues. CDR3 in DNA: TGCGCCAGCAGCCGGAGACAGGGGGATGAGCAGTTCTTC. Its protein product is CASSRRQGDEQFF.

The gene calls are TRBV29-1 and TRBJ2-1, with D possibly matching TRBD2 (5 bases). CDR3 size: 16 residues. Germline assignment: CDR1 SQVTM and CDR2 ANQGSEA. The ends were cut back, 1 base at V and 2 bases at J, with 15 bases in the middle. The CDR3 loop is CSVEAVGPRAYNEQFF. DNA for the CDR3: TGCAGCGTTGAAGCTGTGGGCCCGAGGGCCTACAATGAGCAGTTCTTC.

Worth noting for this clonotype: Relative to the germline gene, one junction end is altered; a read error may explain this. This chain links TRBV6-9 with TRBJ2-7; D might be TRBD2 (5 bases). The CDR3 runs to 13 residues. Germline CDR1 MNHGY, CDR2 SVAAGI. In DNA, the CDR3 is TGTGCCAGCAGTTATTTTCGAGGGTACGAGCAGTCCTTC. This encodes CASSYFRGYEQSF.

This clonotype has just a few counts. The chain combines TRBV2 with TRBJ2-6, with D unclear. V was cut by 2 bases and J by 0 bases, with 14 bases left in between. Germline CDR1 SNHLY, CDR2 FYNNEI. The length of the CDR3 is 18 residues. CDR3 loop: CASSELWRLLSGANVLTF. CDR3 nucleotides: TGTGCCAGCAGTGAACTGTGGAGATTACTCTCTGGGGCCAACGTCCTGACTTTC.

This clonotype showed up many times. J is TRBJ2-1 and V is TRBV20-1; 13 nucleotides match TRBD2. V was pared by 6 bases and J by 7 bases, with 3 bases of the junction left unmatched. Germline V gene lookup returns CDR1 DFQATT and CDR2 SNEGSKA (reference sequence). The CDR3 spans 13 residues. The CDR3 is CSAWTSGRNEQFF. CDR3 bases: TGCAGTGCCTGGACTAGCGGGAGAAATGAGCAGTTCTTC.

Worth noting for this clonotype: A far larger clone is off by one base, so a read error is likely. CDR3 region: CASSLGYRDSPLHF. CDR3 nucleotide sequence: TGTGCCAGCAGCTTAGGGTACAGAGATTCACCCCTCCACTTT. The rearrangement uses TRBV7-3 and TRBJ1-6; D unresolved. The germline V gene has CDR1 SGHTA and CDR2 FQGTGA. Trimming removed 2 bases at V and 8 bases at J, with 10 bases between. The CDR3 consists of 14 residues.

The table lists this clonotype with a few counts. The chain links TRBV18 to TRBJ2-7; perhaps TRBD2 as D (7 bases). The V gene's germline CDR1 is KGHSH and CDR2 LQKENI. V lost 6 bases, J lost 5 bases, and 20 bases lay in between. CDR3 length: 15 residues. CDR3 residues: CASSRPSGGPNEQYF. CDR3 nucleotide sequence: TGTGCCAGCTCTCGCCCCTCCGGGGGGCCGAACGAGCAGTACTTC.

Notes on this clonotype: Possible read error: a much larger clone is one base away. The V and J genes are TRBV12-3 or TRBV12-4 and TRBJ2-7; 11 bases align to TRBD2. This CDR3 spans 13 amino acids. V lost 6 bases to trimming and J lost 3 bases; unmatched junction nucleotides: 1. DNA for the CDR3: TGTGCCAGCAGGGGGACTAGCGGCTACGAGCAGTACTTC. It translates to CASRGTSGYEQYF.

Points on this clonotype: A read error may account for a junction end that differs from germline. The V call is TRBV9, the J call TRBJ1-4; D remains ambiguous. Germline V lookup: CDR1 SGDLS, CDR2 YYNGEE. This CDR3 spans 13 amino acids. CDR3 nucleotides: TGTGCCAGCGGCGTAGCTCTCAGAGAAAAACTGTTTTTT. Its protein product is CASGVALREKLFF. The full variable domain, in which reference TRBV9 and TRBJ1-4 provide the parts outside the CDR3, is DSGVTQTPKHLITATGQRVTLRCSPRSGDLSVYWYQQSLDQGLQFLIQYYNGEERAKGNILERFSAQQFPDLHSELNLSSLELGDSALYFCASGVALREKLFFGSGTQLSVL.

For the CDR3, the DNA is TGTGCCAGCTCACCACGACAGTTCTACGAGCAGTACTTC. This encodes CASSPRQFYEQYF. The chain employs TRBV18 and TRBJ2-7; maybe TRBD1 (5 bases). The V gene's germline CDR1 is KGHSH and CDR2 LQKENI. The ends were cut back, 1 base at V and 3 bases at J, with 7 bases in the middle. This CDR3 contains 13 residues. The whole variable domain, filled in from reference TRBV18 and TRBJ2-7, reads NAGVMQNPRHLVRRRGQEARLRCSPMKGHSHVYWYRQLPEEGLKFMVYLQKENIIDESGMPKERFSAEFPKEGPSILRIQQVVRGDSAAYFCASSPRQFYEQYFGPGTRLTVT.

The DNA for the CDR3 is TGTGCCAGTCAGAGCGGGAGGGGGGTCTACAATGAGCAGTTCTTC. Protein sequence: CASQSGRGVYNEQFF. The chain recombines TRBV19 with TRBJ2-1; 10 bases are shared with TRBD2. Germline V CDR1 and CDR2: LNHDA, SQIVND (reference sequence). Trimming took 8 bases from V and 3 from J; bases not matched to a gene: 7. The CDR3 contains 15 residues.

A few counts support this clonotype. V gene TRBV27 combines with J gene TRBJ2-7; D tentatively fits TRBD1 or TRBD2 (6 bases each). Germline V gene sequence: CDR1 MNHEY, CDR2 SMNVEV (reference sequence). There are 14 residues in the CDR3. Deletions cut 3 bases from V and 3 bases from J, with 12 bases between. CDR3 in DNA: TGTGCCAGCAGTTTCGTGGGGGGCGGCTACGAGCAGTACTTC. This translates into CASSFVGGGYEQYF.

This clonotype appeared many times. The chain has TRBV28 and TRBJ2-7; 7 bases are shared with TRBD1. Germline lookup yields CDR1 MDHEN and CDR2 SYDVKM. CDR3 size: 13 residues. Unmatched junction bases numbered 8, after V lost 7 bases and J lost 5 bases. CDR3 in amino acids: CASTSDRWDEQYF. The CDR3, as DNA: TGTGCCAGCACTTCGGACAGGTGGGACGAGCAGTACTTC.

A note on this clonotype: One end of the junction is discordant with germline, which a read error may explain. The V gene is TRBV7-9, the J gene TRBJ2-7; 8 bases match TRBD1. CDR1 and CDR2 from the germline V gene are SEHNR and FQNEAQ (reference sequence). This CDR3 contains 13 residues. Written as DNA, the CDR3 is TGTGCCAGCAGACCAGGGGGCTCCGACGAGCAGTACTTC. As protein: CASRPGGSDEQYF.

Concerning this clonotype: A far more abundant clone sits one base away, making this likely a read error. V gene TRBV5-1 combines with J gene TRBJ2-3; 7 bases are shared with TRBD1. The J call may be in error: the DNA end matches TRBJ2-7 better. This CDR3 region has 16 residues. The germline V gene encodes CDR1 SGHRS and CDR2 YFSETQ. CDR3 in amino acids: CASGWTQGSSRREQYF. The CDR3 nucleotides read TGCGCCAGCGGCTGGACACAGGGGTCGTCGCGCCGGGAGCAGTACTTC.

This clonotype has at least ten counts. V is TRBV28 and J is TRBJ2-1; the D gene is possibly TRBD1 (5 bases). CDR1 is MDHEN, CDR2 SYDVKM, per germline. The V and J ends lost 4 bases and 10 bases respectively, with 11 bases between them. CDR3 length: 12 amino acids. The CDR3 DNA reads TGTGCCAGCAGTTCGACAGTACGAGAGCAGTTCTTC. It translates to CASSSTVREQFF.

This clonotype was recorded at least ten times. The genes are TRBV7-9 and TRBJ1-1; D remains ambiguous. The CDR3 is made up of 13 amino acids. Germline V gene data show CDR1 as SEHNR and CDR2 as FQNEAQ (reference sequence). V gave up 4 bases and J gave up 11 bases, with 17 bases separating them. CDR3 DNA sequence: TGTGCCAGCAGCTCCCAATCTCTGGGCGGGGCTTTCTTT. As protein: CASSSQSLGGAFF.

This clonotype has at least ten counts. This sequence joins TRBV5-5 and TRBJ2-7; D possibly corresponds to TRBD1 (5 bases). Germline lookup yields CDR1 SGHKS and CDR2 YYEKEE (reference sequence). This CDR3 is built from 15 residues. Trimming stripped 2 bases from V and 5 bases from J, with 17 bases between. The CDR3 DNA reads as TGTGCCAGCAGCTTCATAAGAGGTACAGGCAACGAGCAGTACTTC. The encoded protein is CASSFIRGTGNEQYF.

This clonotype was picked up many times. This chain connects TRBV5-1 to TRBJ1-1; D unclear. The CDR3 runs 13 residues. Between the trimmed V and J ends, which lost 1 base and 1 base, there was a span of 5 bases. CDR1 is SGHRS and CDR2 is YFSETQ in the germline V gene. The CDR3 sequence is CASSLNPNTEAFF. Here the CDR3 DNA reads TGCGCCAGCAGCTTGAACCCGAACACTGAAGCTTTCTTT. Full variable domain (missing parts from reference TRBV5-1 and TRBJ1-1): KAGVTQTPRYLIKTRGQQVTLSCSPISGHRSVSWYQQTPGQGLQFLFEYFSETQRNKGNFPGRFSGRQFSNSRSEMNVSTLELGDSALYLCASSLNPNTEAFFGQGTRLTVV.

This chain links TRBV12-5 with TRBJ1-2, with D perhaps matching TRBD1 (5 bases). Trimming cost V 3 bases and J 10 bases, with 18 bases left between them. The CDR3 has 14 amino acids. The germline CDR1 and CDR2 sequences are LGHNT and FRNRAP. CDR3 region: CASGFGHKVDDYTF. The DNA of the CDR3 is TGTGCTAGTGGTTTTGGACATAAGGTTGATGACTACACCTTC.

This clonotype has a count of ten or more. The chain combines TRBV28 with TRBJ1-5; no clear D. This CDR3 region has 15 residues. Per germline, CDR1 MDHEN and CDR2 SYDVKM. Trimming cost V 1 base and J 4 bases, with 11 bases left between them. The CDR3 DNA reads as TGTGCCAGCAGTTTATCGCGGGGAATTAATCAGCCCCAGCATTTT. It encodes CASSLSRGINQPQHF.